This TCR beta chain derives from a study of cytomegalovirus exposure and HLA in healthy donors. The CDR3 loop spans 12 amino acids. Per germline, CDR1 SQVTM and CDR2 ANQGSEA. Trimming removed 7 bases from V and 5 bases from J, with 15 bases in between. Primers for the PCR totalled 60 Vbeta and 13 Jbeta. Method: immunoSEQ multiplex PCR; TCRdb's copy keeps in-frame clones and lacks some. The repertoire includes over 100,000 clones, over 60% of them detected once, and 4% to 5.5% sits in the top ten. V gene TRBV29-1 combines with J gene TRBJ2-7; maybe TRBD2 (6 bases). The TCR originated in a man aged 30-40 years in good health and CMV-seropositive. The sample consisted of PBMCs. The chain's CDR3 is CSATRGMNEQYF. The DNA of the CDR3 is TGCAGCGCAACCCGGGGGATGAACGAGCAGTACTTC.